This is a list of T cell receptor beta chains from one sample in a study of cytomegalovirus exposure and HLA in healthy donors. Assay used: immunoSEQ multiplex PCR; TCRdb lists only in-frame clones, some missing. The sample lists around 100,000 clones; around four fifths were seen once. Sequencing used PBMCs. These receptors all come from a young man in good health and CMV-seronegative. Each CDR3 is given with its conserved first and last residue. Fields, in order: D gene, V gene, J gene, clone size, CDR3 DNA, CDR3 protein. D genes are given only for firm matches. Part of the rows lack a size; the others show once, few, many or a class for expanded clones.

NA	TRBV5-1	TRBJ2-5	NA	TGCGCCAGCAGCTTGGAAAGGGGTGGAGAGACCCAGTACTTC	CASSLERGGETQYF
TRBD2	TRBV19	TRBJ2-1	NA	TGTGCCAGTAGTATCAACGGGAGGATCTACAATGAGCAGTTCTTC	CASSINGRIYNEQFF
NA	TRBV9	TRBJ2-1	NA	TGTGCCAGCAGCGTGGCGGGGATCCTCAATGAGCAGTTCTTC	CASSVAGILNEQFF
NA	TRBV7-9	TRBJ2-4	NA	TGTGCCAGCAGCTTAGATCGGGGGGCGGCGGCGGGAACCAAAAACATTCAGTACTTC	CASSLDRGAAAGTKNIQYF
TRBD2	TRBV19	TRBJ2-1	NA	TGTGCCGCCCGAAGTCTAGCGGGGGTTGAGCAGTTCTTC	CAARSLAGVEQFF
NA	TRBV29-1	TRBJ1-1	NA	TGCAGCGTTGTGGTCAAGGGGATGAACACTGAAGCTTTCTTT	CSVVVKGMNTEAFF
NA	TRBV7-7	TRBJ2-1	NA	TGTGCCAGCAGCCCGAGTCGTTACAATGAGCAGTTCTTC	CASSPSRYNEQFF
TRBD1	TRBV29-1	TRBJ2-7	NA	TGCAGCGTGGGGGACAGCTCCTACGAGCAGTACTTC	CSVGDSSYEQYF
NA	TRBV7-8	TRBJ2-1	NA	TGTGCCAGCAGCCCCCTGAGGGCCCCATTTTATGAGCAGTTCTTC	CASSPLRAPFYEQFF
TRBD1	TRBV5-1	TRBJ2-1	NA	TGCGCCAGCAGCTTGGAGGGACAGGGGGGCGACATAAGAAATGAGCAGTTCTTC	CASSLEGQGGDIRNEQFF
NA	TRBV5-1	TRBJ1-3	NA	TGCGCCAGCAGCCCCGGCGGGACTGCGATCTCTGGAAACACCATATATTTT	CASSPGGTAISGNTIYF
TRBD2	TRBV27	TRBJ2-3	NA	TGTGCCAGCAGTCTCCCCCCAGGTCCTAGCGGGTGGATAGATACGCAGTATTTT	CASSLPPGPSGWIDTQYF
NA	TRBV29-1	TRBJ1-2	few	TGCAGCGCCCGCGACCCGCGGGGCTACACCTTC	CSARDPRGYTF
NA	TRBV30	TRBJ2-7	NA	TGTGCCTGGAGTACGCGGCACGAGCAGTACTTC	CAWSTRHEQYF
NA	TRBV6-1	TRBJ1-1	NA	TGTGCCAGCAGAGTTGACACATCCTATGAAGCTTTCTTT	CASRVDTSYEAFF
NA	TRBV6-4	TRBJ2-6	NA	TGTGCCAGCAGGGGGGGGATGGGGGGCGCGGCCTCCGGGGCCAACGTCCTGACTTTC	CASRGGMGGAASGANVLTF
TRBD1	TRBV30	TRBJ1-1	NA	TGTGCCTGGAGCAGGGGGTCCCGCGGGACTGAAGCTTTCTTT	CAWSRGSRGTEAFF
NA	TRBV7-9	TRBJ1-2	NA	TGTGCCAGCAGCAATCCGGGGGGCTACACCTTC	CASSNPGGYTF
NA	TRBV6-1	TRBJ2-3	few	TGTGCCAGCAGTGACTATAGCCTCGGGGTAGATACGCAGTATTTT	CASSDYSLGVDTQYF
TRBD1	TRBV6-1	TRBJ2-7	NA	TGTGCCAGCAGTGAATGGGACAGCTCCTCCTACGAGCAGTACTTC	CASSEWDSSSYEQYF
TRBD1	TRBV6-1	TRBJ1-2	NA	TGTGCCAGCAGTGTAGGACAGGGGTTCAACTATGGCTACACCTTC	CASSVGQGFNYGYTF
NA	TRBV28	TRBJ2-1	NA	TGTGCCAGCAGGGGGCCGGGACAATCCAATGAGCAGTTCTTC	CASRGPGQSNEQFF
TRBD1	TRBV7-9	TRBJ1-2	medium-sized	TGTGCCAGCAAGCCAACAGGGGGCTATGGCTACACCTTC	CASKPTGGYGYTF
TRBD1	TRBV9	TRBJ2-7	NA	TGTGCCAGCAGCGTATCTGCCAGGGGGAGCGACGAGCAGTACTTC	CASSVSARGSDEQYF
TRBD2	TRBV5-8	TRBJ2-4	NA	TGTGCCAGCAGCTTGGTTAGCGGGGGGAAAAACATTCAGTACTTC	CASSLVSGGKNIQYF
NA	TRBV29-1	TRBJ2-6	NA	TGCAGCGTAGACAGCTCTGGGGCCAACGTCCTGACTTTC	CSVDSSGANVLTF
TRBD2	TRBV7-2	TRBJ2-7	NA	TGTGCCAGCAGCAGACAACTAGCGGGAGAGCAGTACTTC	CASSRQLAGEQYF
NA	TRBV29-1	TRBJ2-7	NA	TGCAGCGTGGTTAAACGAGACCACTACGAGCAGTACTTC	CSVVKRDHYEQYF
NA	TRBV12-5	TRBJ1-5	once	TGTGCTAGTGCAAGGACAAGCAATCAGCCCCAGCATTTT	CASARTSNQPQHF
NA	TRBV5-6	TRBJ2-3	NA	TGTGCCAGCAGCTTACCGGTTAGCACAGATACGCAGTATTTT	CASSLPVSTDTQYF
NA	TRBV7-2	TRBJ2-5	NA	TGTGCCAGCAGCTTATATCGGGAGACCCAGTACTTC	CASSLYRETQYF
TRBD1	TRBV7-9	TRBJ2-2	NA	TGTGCCAGCAGCTTATCTGGGACAGGGAACACCGGGGAGCTGTTTTTT	CASSLSGTGNTGELFF
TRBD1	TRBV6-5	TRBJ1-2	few	TGTGCCAGCAGTTACCGACAGGGGTCCTCGCTTCGTGGCTACACCTTC	CASSYRQGSSLRGYTF
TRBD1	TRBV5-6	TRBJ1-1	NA	TGTGCCAGCAGCTTCCTAGGGACAGGGGGTTTAACTGAAGCTTTCTTT	CASSFLGTGGLTEAFF
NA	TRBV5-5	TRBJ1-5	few	TGTGCCAGCAGCTCTAGGCAGGGTGACAATCAGCCCCAGCATTTT	CASSSRQGDNQPQHF
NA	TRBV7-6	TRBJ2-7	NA	TGTGCCAGCAGCAACCACTACAGGGAGCCATACGAGCAGTACTTC	CASSNHYREPYEQYF
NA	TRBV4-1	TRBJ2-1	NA	TGCGCCAGCAGCTCACGGGTGGTATATGGGGGGAATGAGCAGTTCTTC	CASSSRVVYGGNEQFF
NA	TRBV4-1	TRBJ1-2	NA	TGCGCCAGCAGCCAGCCGGTGGGGGGGCTAGAAGGCTACACCTTC	CASSQPVGGLEGYTF
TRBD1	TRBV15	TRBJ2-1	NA	TGTGCCACCAGCAGCTCCTGGGACAGGGAAGATGAGCAGTTCTTC	CATSSSWDREDEQFF
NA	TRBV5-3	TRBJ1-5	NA	TGTGCCAGAACCTCAAGAGGCGGAAATCAGCCCCAGCATTTT	CARTSRGGNQPQHF
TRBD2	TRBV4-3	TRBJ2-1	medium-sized	TGCGCCAGCAGCCAAGGTGTAGCGGGGGGCGCAAATGAGCAGTTCTTC	CASSQGVAGGANEQFF
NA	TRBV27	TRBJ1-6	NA	TGTGCCAGCAGTTTTTCACAGGCCCCCCTCCACTTT	CASSFSQAPLHF
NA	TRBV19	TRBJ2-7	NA	TGTGCCAGTAGTATAGCCGACACCTACGAGCAGTACTTC	CASSIADTYEQYF
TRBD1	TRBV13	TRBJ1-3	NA	TGTGCCAGCAGCGTACGGAACCGACAGGGCGCAGCTCTTTCTGGAAACACCATATATTTT	CASSVRNRQGAALSGNTIYF
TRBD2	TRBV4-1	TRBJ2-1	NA	TGCGCCAGCAGTCGGACTAGCGGGAGTCCTGAGCAGTTCTTC	CASSRTSGSPEQFF
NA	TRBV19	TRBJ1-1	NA	TGTGCCAGTAGTTTGAGAGAGGGTACTGAAGCTTTCTTT	CASSLREGTEAFF
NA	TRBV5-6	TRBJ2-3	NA	TGTGCCAGCCTTTACAGGGACGTTGATACGCAGTATTTT	CASLYRDVDTQYF
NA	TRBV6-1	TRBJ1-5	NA	TGTGCCAGCAGCGAAGCGGGGGGAGTCAATCAGCCCCAGCATTTT	CASSEAGGVNQPQHF
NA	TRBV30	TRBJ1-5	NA	TGTGCCTGGAGTTCCGGGGATAGCAATCAGCCCCAGCATTTT	CAWSSGDSNQPQHF
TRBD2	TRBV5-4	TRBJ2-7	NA	TGTGCCAGCAGCTTGCCTAGCGGGGGGCTCTCCTACGAGCAGTACTTC	CASSLPSGGLSYEQYF
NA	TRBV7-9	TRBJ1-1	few	TGTGCCAGCAGCTTAGTCAAGAACACTGAAGCTTTCTTT	CASSLVKNTEAFF
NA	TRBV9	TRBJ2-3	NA	TGTGCCAGCAGCACCAATTTGGGGGGGCTCACAGATACGCAGTATTTT	CASSTNLGGLTDTQYF
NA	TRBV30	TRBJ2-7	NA	TGTGCCTGGATCCCCCGTTCCTACGAGCAGTACTTC	CAWIPRSYEQYF
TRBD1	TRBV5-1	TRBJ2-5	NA	TGCGCCAGCAGCTTGGCAACCCGGGACAGACAAGAGACCCAGTACTTC	CASSLATRDRQETQYF
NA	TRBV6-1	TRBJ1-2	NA	TGTGCCAGCAGTGAAAAGGGACACCTGTTGTCGAGCTACACCTTC	CASSEKGHLLSSYTF
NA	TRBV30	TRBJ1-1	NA	TGTGCCTGGAGTGCAACCCTAGGAAGGTTAGGAGAGGGTGAAGCTTTCTTT	CAWSATLGRLGEGEAFF
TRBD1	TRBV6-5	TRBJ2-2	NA	TGTGCCAGCAGTTCGACAGGGTCAAACACCGGGGAGCTGTTTTTT	CASSSTGSNTGELFF
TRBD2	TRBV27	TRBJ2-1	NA	TGTGCCAGCAGTATCTCTAGCGGGAGGGCCAATGAGCAGTTCTTC	CASSISSGRANEQFF
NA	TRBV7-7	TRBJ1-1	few	TGTGCCACCTCCGAAGGGGAAGACACTGAAGCTTTCTTT	CATSEGEDTEAFF
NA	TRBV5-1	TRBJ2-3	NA	TGCGCCAGCAGCTTGGAGGTCAGGGCCACAGATACGCAGTATTTT	CASSLEVRATDTQYF